Shown below are 9 T cell receptor beta chains from a single sample sequenced in a study of cytomegalovirus exposure and HLA in healthy donors. Researchers ran the PCR with 60 Vbeta and 13 Jbeta primers. Sequencing was performed with immunoSEQ multiplex PCR; in TCRdb, only in-frame clones are kept and a portion is missing. The sample yields fewer than 200,000 clones, roughly 82% seen once. Specimen: PBMCs. These receptor sequences come from a girl aged 10 to 17 in good health and CMV-seropositive.

This chain uses TRBV10-3 with TRBJ1-1; 8 bases fit TRBD1. Germline-derived CDR1 and CDR2 are ENHRY and SYGVKD. The junction had 8 bases not matched to a gene; V was cut back by 6 bases and J by 5 bases. The CDR3 extends over 14 amino acids. This chain's CDR3 is CAISPGQGLTEAFF. As DNA, the CDR3 is TGTGCCATCAGCCCAGGACAGGGTTTAACTGAAGCTTTCTTT.

V usage is TRBV5-8 and J usage is TRBJ1-4; D remains unclear. The CDR3 sequence is 14 residues long. Trimming pared 0 bases from V and 4 bases from J, leaving 7 bases between. The germline gives CDR1 SGHTS, CDR2 YDEGEE. The CDR3 sequence: CASSLVAFNEKLFF. The CDR3 DNA is TGTGCCAGCAGCTTGGTGGCCTTTAATGAAAAACTGTTTTTT.

This chain connects TRBV7-9 to TRBJ2-6; D might be TRBD1 (5 bases). The CDR3 spans 19 residues. In germline, CDR1 is SEHNR, CDR2 FQNEAQ (reference sequence). With 0 bases removed from V and 0 bases from J, the gap between germline ends came to 15 bases. The CDR3 DNA reads TGTGCCAGCAGCTTAGCGTATCAGGGAAAGAGCTCTGGGGCCAACGTCCTGACTTTC. Encoded protein: CASSLAYQGKSSGANVLTF.

This clone showed up just once. The V gene is TRBV7-2, the J gene TRBJ2-7; no clear D. Germline V lookup: CDR1 SGHTA, CDR2 FQGNSA. The CDR3 is 14 residues long. Trimming pared 1 base from V and 5 bases from J, leaving 12 bases between. The CDR3 spells CASSLVAELDEQYF. CDR3 bases: TGTGCCAGCAGCTTAGTTGCGGAATTGGACGAGCAGTACTTC.

The chain recombines TRBV7-9 with TRBJ1-2; tentatively, D is TRBD1 (5 bases). This CDR3 is built from 13 residues. V lost 3 bases and J 7 bases, leaving 12 bases between the germline ends. CDR1 is SEHNR and CDR2 is FQNEAQ in the germline V gene (reference sequence). The CDR3 protein is CASSFPGKVGYTF. The CDR3 DNA reads as TGTGCCAGCAGCTTTCCAGGGAAGGTTGGCTACACCTTC.

There are a few counts of this clone. The chain links TRBV27 to TRBJ2-1, with D perhaps matching TRBD1 (6 bases). This CDR3 has 15 amino acids. Germline V CDR1 and CDR2: MNHEY, SMNVEV (reference sequence). Between the trimmed V and J ends, which lost 1 base and 2 bases, there was a span of 9 bases. CDR3 in amino acids: CASSLWGQTYNEQFF. The CDR3 DNA follows: TGTGCCAGCAGTTTATGGGGACAAACCTACAATGAGCAGTTCTTC.

The chain uses TRBV18 and TRBJ2-2, with unresolved D. The V gene lost 3 bases and the J gene lost 6 bases, with 8 bases spanning the gap. This CDR3 has 13 amino acids. The V gene's germline CDR1 is KGHSH and CDR2 LQKENI. CDR3 residues: CASSPDRAGELFF. The CDR3 coding sequence is TGTGCCAGCTCACCCGATAGAGCCGGGGAGCTGTTTTTT.

The chain carries TRBV5-1 and TRBJ1-1, with 10 bases matching TRBD1. The CDR3 has 15 residues. Trimming at V came to 3 bases and at J to 1 base, leaving 3 bases not matched to a gene. Germline CDR1 reads SGHRS; CDR2 reads YFSETQ. The DNA for the CDR3 is TGCGCCAGCAGCTGGCGGGACAGGGGGAACACTGAAGCTTTCTTT. As protein: CASSWRDRGNTEAFF.

The V and J genes are TRBV6-6 and TRBJ2-1; 9 bases are a match to TRBD1. Trimming at V came to 6 bases and at J to 1 base, leaving 7 bases not matched to a gene. Germline values: CDR1 MNHNY, CDR2 SVGAGI (reference sequence). This CDR3 spans 16 amino acids. CDR3 in DNA: TGTGCCAGCAGCGGGAGACAGGGGGGGTCCTACAATGAGCAGTTCTTC. This sequence encodes CASSGRQGGSYNEQFF.